This TCR beta chain was captured in a study of shared clonotypes between healthy human individuals. General observations from the study: Relative to memory subsets, naive subsets generally showed larger estimated richness.

The CDR3 is 16 residues long. The germline V gene has CDR1 MNHEY and CDR2 SMNVEV (reference sequence). Unmatched junction bases numbered 7, after V lost 2 bases and J lost 2 bases. As to this clone: Its antigen is as yet unknown.

Clones were read by immunoSEQ multiplex PCR, and TCRdb kept only the in-frame ones, dropping some. Of approximately 350,000 clones in the sample, just over 95% were seen once. The sequenced sample consisted of memory CD8+ T cells sorted from blood. Subset meaning: CD45RO+ cells pooled with CCR7-negative TemRA cells. V usage is TRBV27 and J usage is TRBJ2-7; 9 bases are a match to TRBD2. The sequence was obtained from a man aged 25-45 years in good health. CDR3 loop: CASSLGRAGGAYEQYF. For the CDR3, the DNA is TGTGCCAGCAGTTTAGGTAGGGCGGGGGGGGCCTACGAGCAGTACTTC.